A single sample is the source of the 27 T cell receptor beta chains below, sequenced in a study of blood T cell repertoires in COVID-19 (dated by TCRdb to 2018 to 2020). Receptor libraries were prepared by the immunoSEQ multiplex PCR assay. TCRdb took this table from immuneACCESS and kept in-frame rearrangements with V and J called. Such tables lack part of the clones; where checked against another copy, unresolved V genes explain under half of the gap, and the rest is unexplained. Here the sample has about 210,000 clones; roughly four fifths occur a single time. The ten largest clones capture more than 10% of the sample. The sequencing input was peripheral blood. These receptors were obtained from a woman aged 40 to 55 with acute or convalescent COVID-19.

This chain links TRBV14 with TRBJ1-1; D is possibly TRBD1 (5 bases). Germline V gene sequence: CDR1 SGHDN, CDR2 FVKESK. With 2 bases removed from V and 5 bases from J, the gap between germline ends came to 9 bases. CDR3 length: 13 residues. CDR3 DNA sequence: TGTGCCAGCAGCCAATCAGGGTCAACTGAAGCTTTCTTT. This sequence encodes CASSQSGSTEAFF.

The V gene is TRBV21-1, the J gene TRBJ1-1; the DNA was not compared with TRBD1, the D call given in the table. TRBV21-1 is reported as a pseudogene. The CDR3 is made up of 13 amino acids. As DNA, the CDR3 is TGTGCCAGCAGCATCAATCAGGACACTGAAGCTTTCTTT. Encoded protein: CASSINQDTEAFF.

Comments on this clone: The sample has other DNA sequences that encode this CDR3 too. The rearrangement links TRBV19 to TRBJ1-1, with D hard to call. Germline assignment: CDR1 LNHDA and CDR2 SQIVND (reference sequence). The CDR3 spans 13 residues. V was pared by 2 bases and J by 4 bases, with 8 bases between. The CDR3 loop reads CASSIRAGTEAFF. CDR3 DNA sequence: TGTGCCAGTAGTATACGTGCGGGCACTGAAGCTTTCTTT.

This chain connects TRBV3-1 (or the pseudogene TRBV3-2) to TRBJ2-3, with 13 bases identical to TRBD2. This CDR3 has 19 amino acids. Germline V CDR1 and CDR2: LGHDT, YNNKEL (reference sequence). V lost 4 bases and J lost 4; bases outside the gene matches: 14. The CDR3 bases are TGTGCCAGCAGCCCCAGACTAGCGGGAGGCCGCTGGAACCCAGATACGCAGTATTTT. This translates into CASSPRLAGGRWNPDTQYF.

The V call is TRBV7-2, the J call TRBJ2-3, with D possibly TRBD1 on 6 matching bases. With 11 bases removed from V and 2 bases from J, the gap between germline ends came to 8 bases. Per the germline V gene, CDR1 is SGHTA and CDR2 is FQGNSA. This CDR3 has 11 amino acids. The CDR3 region is CAGQPTDTQYF. In nucleotides, the CDR3 is TGTGCCGGACAGCCCACAGATACGCAGTATTTT.

This clone occurred once. The chain is built from TRBV7-2 and TRBJ1-3, with D possibly matching TRBD1 (6 bases). Germline CDR1 and CDR2: SGHTA and FQGNSA. Trimming shortened V by 3 bases and J by 4 bases, and 16 bases separated the two germline ends. There are 16 residues in the CDR3. The DNA for the CDR3 is TGTGCCAGCAGCTTTGGTCTTGCAGGGGACGGAAACACCATATATTTT. Translating it yields CASSFGLAGDGNTIYF.

The chain joins TRBV5-1 to TRBJ1-1; D not certain. The CDR3 is made up of 16 amino acids. Germline V lookup: CDR1 SGHRS, CDR2 YFSETQ. Trimming shortened V by 6 bases and J by 3 bases, and 21 bases separated the two germline ends. In DNA form, the CDR3 reads TGCGCCAGCACTCTTCCGGCGGCCGGGGTCGACACTGAAGCTTTCTTT. It encodes CASTLPAAGVDTEAFF.

This clone has only one observation. The rearrangement joins TRBV4-3 to TRBJ2-7; TRBD2 aligns across 7 bases. The trim removed 1 base at V and 0 bases at J, leaving 3 bases unmatched. CDR1 LGHNA and CDR2 YSLEER come from the germline V gene. The CDR3 runs to 15 residues. For the CDR3, the DNA is TGCGCCAGCAGCCAAGGGGAGGGTTTCTCCTACGAGCAGTACTTC. Translation: CASSQGEGFSYEQYF.

The chain uses TRBV27 and TRBJ1-2; 8 nucleotides agree with TRBD1. V trimming: 6 bases; J trimming: 4 bases; junction bases outside the gene matches: 7. Germline CDR1 and CDR2: MNHEY and SMNVEV (reference sequence). The CDR3 has 14 residues. CDR3 residues: CASSLDRGRYGYTF. CDR3 DNA sequence: TGTGCCAGCAGCCTCGACAGGGGCCGCTATGGCTACACCTTC.

The gene calls are TRBV19 and TRBJ2-4; 11 bases align to TRBD1. This CDR3 spans 17 amino acids. After removal of 6 bases from V and 6 bases from J, the junction contained 13 bases not matched to a gene. The germline V gene encodes CDR1 LNHDA and CDR2 SQIVND (reference sequence). The CDR3 spells CASSLLGQGALGNIQYF. In DNA, the CDR3 is TGTGCCAGTAGCCTATTAGGACAGGGGGCTTTGGGAAACATTCAGTACTTC.

About this clone itself: Other DNA sequences within the sample encode an identical CDR3. V is TRBV30 and J is TRBJ2-7; 10 positions agree with TRBD1. V dropped 5 bases and J dropped 3; count of bases not matched to a gene: 4. The germline gives CDR1 GTSNPN, CDR2 SVGIG (reference sequence). The CDR3 length is 13 residues. DNA for the CDR3: TGTGCCTGGGGCCGGGACAGGGGCTACGAGCAGTACTTC. As protein: CAWGRDRGYEQYF.

This chain uses TRBV6-5 with TRBJ1-5, with D unclear. The CDR3 sequence is 15 residues long. Germline lookup yields CDR1 MNHEY and CDR2 SVGAGI. V gave up 2 bases and J gave up 0 bases, with 8 bases separating them. CDR3 in amino acids: CASSYRQDSNQPQHF. CDR3 coding DNA: TGTGCCAGCAGTTACCGTCAGGATAGCAATCAGCCCCAGCATTTT.

The chain joins TRBV10-3 to TRBJ2-3; TRBD2 aligns across 11 bases. Germline lookup yields CDR1 ENHRY and CDR2 SYGVKD. Trimming removed 4 bases from V and 2 bases from J; junction bases left unmatched: 5. This CDR3 region has 16 residues. The chain's CDR3 is CAISALAGDHTDTQYF. The DNA for the CDR3 is TGTGCCATCAGTGCACTAGCGGGAGACCACACAGATACGCAGTATTTT.

J is TRBJ1-6 and V is TRBV4-1; D is perhaps TRBD1 (6 bases). CDR1 and CDR2 (germline): MGHRA, YSYEKL. The CDR3 is 16 amino acids. The V end was cut by 1 base, the J end by 9 bases, with 16 bases between. CDR3 DNA: TGCGCCAGCAGCCAAGGACCGTTACAGGGTGTTTCACCCCTCCACTTT. As protein: CASSQGPLQGVSPLHF.

The chain links TRBV11-2 to TRBJ2-3; 10 nucleotides align to TRBD2. The CDR3 is 15 amino acids. The V gene end was trimmed by 5 bases and the J gene end by 4 bases; junction bases not matched to a gene: 6. Germline V gene data show CDR1 as SGHAT and CDR2 as FQNNGV. The CDR3 spells CASSPLAGFADTQYF. In DNA form, the CDR3 reads TGTGCCAGCAGCCCACTAGCGGGATTTGCAGATACGCAGTATTTT.

The genes are TRBV5-6 and TRBJ2-6; maybe TRBD2 (5 bases). V was pared by 4 bases and J by 0 bases, with 14 bases between. In germline, CDR1 is SGHDT, CDR2 YYEEEE. This CDR3 has 17 amino acids. Here the CDR3 reads CASSRGAVRSGANVLTF. CDR3 sequence (DNA): TGTGCCAGCAGCCGAGGAGCGGTTCGCTCTGGGGCCAACGTCCTGACTTTC.

The chain combines TRBV10-3 with TRBJ1-2, with TRBD1 matching over 7 bases. The CDR3 loop spans 13 amino acids. V lost 3 bases to trimming and J lost 6 bases; unmatched junction nucleotides: 4. CDR1 ENHRY and CDR2 SYGVKD come from the germline V gene. The DNA for the CDR3 is TGTGCCATCAGTGAAAATACAGGGGATGGCTACACCTTC. Protein: CAISENTGDGYTF.

The rearrangement uses TRBV9 and TRBJ2-4, with D possibly matching TRBD1 (5 bases). Looked up from germline, CDR1 is SGDLS and CDR2 is YYNGEE. V was shortened by 0 bases and J by 3 bases, with 16 bases between the two germline ends. This CDR3 contains 17 residues. CDR3 bases: TGTGCCAGCAGCGTAGACTTAGAGGAAGGGGTCAAAAACATTCAGTACTTC. As protein: CASSVDLEEGVKNIQYF. Combining the CDR3 with reference TRBV9 and TRBJ2-4 gives the whole variable domain DSGVTQTPKHLITATGQRVTLRCSPRSGDLSVYWYQQSLDQGLQFLIQYYNGEERAKGNILERFSAQQFPDLHSELNLSSLELGDSALYFCASSVDLEEGVKNIQYFGAGTRLSVL.

The rearrangement links TRBV6-4 to TRBJ1-1, with D maybe TRBD1 (6 bases). The CDR3 covers 17 residues. The germline CDR1 and CDR2 sequences are MRHNA and SNTAGT. Deletions cut 6 bases from V and 0 bases from J, with 20 bases between. DNA for the CDR3: TGTGCCAGCAGCCCCGGACGGGGGGCTTACATGAACACTGAAGCTTTCTTT. Encoded protein: CASSPGRGAYMNTEAFF.

In its sample, this clone was seen many times. This chain joins TRBV3-1 (or the pseudogene TRBV3-2) and TRBJ1-4; D uncertain. The ends were cut back, 8 bases at V and 8 bases at J, with 9 bases in the middle. The length of the CDR3 is 11 residues. In germline, CDR1 is LGHDT, CDR2 YNNKEL (reference sequence). The CDR3 reads CASRRGEKLFF. CDR3 in DNA: TGTGCCAGCCGACGGGGAGAAAAACTGTTTTTT.

This chain uses TRBV4-3 with TRBJ2-1, with TRBD1 identical over 7 bases. J was trimmed by 4 bases and V by 3 bases; bases with no gene match: 6. The CDR3 is made up of 15 amino acids. CDR1 and CDR2 from the germline V gene are LGHNA and YSLEER. The CDR3 DNA reads as TGCGCCAGCAGCCAGAGCGGACAGGAGTACAATGAGCAGTTCTTC. Translating gives CASSQSGQEYNEQFF.

The chain has TRBV6-5 and TRBJ2-3; TRBD2 matches 7 bases. From germline, CDR1 is MNHEY and CDR2 SVGAGI. The CDR3 spans 13 residues. V was pared by 5 bases and J by 2 bases, with 1 base of the junction left unmatched. CDR3 sequence (DNA): TGTGCCAGCAGTCGGGACTACACAGATACGCAGTATTTT. It translates to CASSRDYTDTQYF.

The gene calls are TRBV4-2 and TRBJ2-7, with TRBD2 matching 9 bases. CDR3 size: 20 residues. The J segment lost 2 bases and the V segment lost 0 bases, leaving 17 bases of the junction unmatched. Per germline, CDR1 LGHNA and CDR2 YNFKEQ. In DNA, the CDR3 is TGTGCCAGCAGCCAAGAGGTGGGGCGCGTGTCTAGCGGGGCCCCCTACGAGCAGTACTTC. It yields the protein CASSQEVGRVSSGAPYEQYF.

The rearrangement links TRBV4-2 to TRBJ1-1; D is possibly TRBD1 (5 bases). The germline gives CDR1 LGHNA, CDR2 YNFKEQ. V lost 3 bases to trimming and J lost 2 bases, with 13 bases between them. The CDR3 sequence is 15 residues long. The CDR3 is CASSHPSTGNTEAFF. CDR3 bases: TGTGCCAGCAGCCATCCTTCAACAGGCAACACTGAAGCTTTCTTT.

A few counts support this clone. The V and J genes are TRBV24-1 and TRBJ2-5, with D unclear. V lost 10 bases and J lost 8, with 19 bases in between. The germline V gene encodes CDR1 KGHDR and CDR2 SFDVKD. The CDR3 is made up of 13 amino acids. The CDR3 reads CATEDLILRTQYF. The CDR3 coding sequence is TGTGCCACAGAAGACTTGATATTACGAACCCAGTACTTC.

The chain combines TRBV4-1 with TRBJ2-7; D call uncertain. The V gene lost 1 base and the J gene lost 0 bases, with 7 bases spanning the gap. Germline CDR1 and CDR2: MGHRA and YSYEKL. This CDR3 has 14 residues. DNA of the CDR3: TGCGCCAGCAGCCAAGTCGGTAGCTCCTACGAGCAGTACTTC. Translation gives CASSQVGSSYEQYF.

V and J are TRBV18 and TRBJ1-2, with D possibly TRBD1 on 6 matching bases. V dropped 2 bases and J dropped 0 bases, with 13 bases sitting between them. This CDR3 is built from 16 residues. Germline V CDR1 and CDR2: KGHSH, LQKENI. The CDR3 loop reads CASSPAQGPSNYGYTF. The CDR3, as DNA: TGTGCCAGCTCACCAGCTCAGGGGCCCTCTAACTATGGCTACACCTTC.